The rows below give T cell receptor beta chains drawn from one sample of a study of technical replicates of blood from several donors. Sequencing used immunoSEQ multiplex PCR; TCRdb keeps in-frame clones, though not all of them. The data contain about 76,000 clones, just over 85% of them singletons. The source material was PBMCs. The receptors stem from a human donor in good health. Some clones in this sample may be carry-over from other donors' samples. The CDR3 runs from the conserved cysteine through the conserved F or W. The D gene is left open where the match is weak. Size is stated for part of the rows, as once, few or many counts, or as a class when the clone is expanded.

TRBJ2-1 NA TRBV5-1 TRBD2 TGCGCCAGCAGCTTGGTGGGGGGAGGGGTATACAATGAGCAGTTCTTC CASSLVGGGVYNEQFF
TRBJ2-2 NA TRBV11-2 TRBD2 TGTGCCAGCAGCGCGCGGGGGACTGGCGGGGAGCTGTTTTTT CASSARGTGGELFF
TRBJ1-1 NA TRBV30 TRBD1 TGTGCCTGGACGGGACAGGGATGGGGGACTGAAGCTTTCTTT CAWTGQGWGTEAFF
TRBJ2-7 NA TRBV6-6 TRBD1 TGTGCCAGCCGGAATGGGGGACAGGGATACGAGCAGTACTTC CASRNGGQGYEQYF
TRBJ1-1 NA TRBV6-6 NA TGTGCCAGCAGAGCCCGGGAGGGAGGCACTGAAGCTTTCTTT CASRAREGGTEAFF
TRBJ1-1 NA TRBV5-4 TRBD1 TGTGCCAGCAGGCCGGGACAGGGGATAGGCACTGAAGCTTTCTTT CASRPGQGIGTEAFF
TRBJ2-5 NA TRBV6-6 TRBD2 TGTGCCAGCGCCGTAGCGGGGGGCCGGGAGACCCAGTACTTC CASAVAGGRETQYF
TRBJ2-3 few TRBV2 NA TGTGCCAGCATTACCAGGGAATACACAGATACGCAGTATTTT CASITREYTDTQYF
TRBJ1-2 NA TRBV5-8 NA TGTGCCAGCAGCCTCCCTGTGTCAGGGATTGCCTATGGCTACACCTTC CASSLPVSGIAYGYTF
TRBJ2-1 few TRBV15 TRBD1 TGTGCCACCCGTGGGGGGGACAGGGACTACAATGAGCAGTTCTTC CATRGGDRDYNEQFF
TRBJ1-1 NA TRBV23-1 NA TGCGCCAGCAGTCAATTCAAATCCGACATGAACACTGAAGCTTTCTTT CASSQFKSDMNTEAFF
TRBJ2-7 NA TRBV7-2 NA TGTGCCAGCAGCTTAGGGGTTCAGGGAGGCGAGCAGTACTTC CASSLGVQGGEQYF
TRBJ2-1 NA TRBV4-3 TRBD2 TGCGCCAGCAGCCAAGAAGGTAGCGGGGGACACAATGAGCAGTTCTTC CASSQEGSGGHNEQFF
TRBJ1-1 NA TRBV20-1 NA TGCAGTGCTAGAGTAGCGCTGGGGGCTTTCTTT CSARVALGAFF
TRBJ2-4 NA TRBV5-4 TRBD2 TGTGCCAGCAGCACAAAAGCGGGGGGGTCCAAAAACATTCAGTACTTC CASSTKAGGSKNIQYF
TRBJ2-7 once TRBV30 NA TGTGCCTGGGGAGACTTCCTAGGGCAGTACTTC CAWGDFLGQYF
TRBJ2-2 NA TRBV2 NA TGTGCCAGCAGAAATAGTGGCACCGGGGAGCTGTTTTTT CASRNSGTGELFF
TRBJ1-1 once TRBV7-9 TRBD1 TGTGCCAGCAGCTTGGACAGGTGGAGGGACACTGAAGCTTTCTTT CASSLDRWRDTEAFF
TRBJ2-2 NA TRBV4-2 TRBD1 TGTGCCAGCAGCCCCGACAGGGTCGACACCGGGGAGCTGTTTTTT CASSPDRVDTGELFF
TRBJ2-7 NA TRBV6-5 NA TGTGCCAGCAGACCTCGAGGTGTATACGAGCAGTACTTC CASRPRGVYEQYF
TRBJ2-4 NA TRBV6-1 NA TGTGCCAGCAGTGAAGTCGGGACTACAGGGAACATTCAGTACTTC CASSEVGTTGNIQYF
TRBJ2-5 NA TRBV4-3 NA TGCGCCAGCAGCCCTTATGGGGAGCCAGGGAGGGAGACCCAGTACTTC CASSPYGEPGRETQYF
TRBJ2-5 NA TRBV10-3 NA TGTGCCATCAGTCAGGGGCTCCGTGGCGGTACAGAGACCCAGTACTTC CAISQGLRGGTETQYF
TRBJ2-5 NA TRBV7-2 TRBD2 TGTGCCAGCAGCATAGCGGGGGGGCATTCGGAGACCCAGTACTTC CASSIAGGHSETQYF
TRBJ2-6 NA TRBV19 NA TGTGCCAGTAGCAAGGGGCCTGGGGCCAACGTCCTGACTTTC CASSKGPGANVLTF
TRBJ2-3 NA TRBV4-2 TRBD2 TGTGCCAGCAGCCATACATGGCGGGGGACCACAGATACGCAGTATTTT CASSHTWRGTTDTQYF
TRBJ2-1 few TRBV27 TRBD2 TGTGCCAGCGGAAGCGGGATGTCCTACAATGAGCAGTTCTTC CASGSGMSYNEQFF
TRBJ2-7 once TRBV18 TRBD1 TGTGCCAGCTCAATGGACAGGGGGCGACCCTACGAGCAGTACTTC CASSMDRGRPYEQYF
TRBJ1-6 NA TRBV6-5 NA TGTGCCAGCAGTTACTCGGGGGCGCGGGATAATTCACCCCTCCACTTT CASSYSGARDNSPLHF
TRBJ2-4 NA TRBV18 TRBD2 TGTGCCAGCTCACCCGGGGACTACCTTGTCAAAAACATTCAGTACTTC CASSPGDYLVKNIQYF
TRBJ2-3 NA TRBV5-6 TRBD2 TGTGCCAGCAGCGGGGGGGATAGCGACGCCACAGATACGCAGTATTTT CASSGGDSDATDTQYF
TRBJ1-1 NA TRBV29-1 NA TGCAGCGTTTATGGGGGAGGCCTGGGGACTGAAGCTTTCTTT CSVYGGGLGTEAFF
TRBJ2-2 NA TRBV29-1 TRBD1 TGCAGCGTCCTACAGGGGGCGACCGGGGAGCTGTTTTTT CSVLQGATGELFF
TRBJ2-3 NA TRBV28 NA TGTGCCAGCAGTTTCCGGTCTAGCGTAGATACGCAGTATTTT CASSFRSSVDTQYF
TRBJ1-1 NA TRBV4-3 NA TGCGCCAGCAGCCAAGGGAAGGAGCGGAGGGACGGAATGAACACTGAAGCTTTCTTT CASSQGKERRDGMNTEAFF
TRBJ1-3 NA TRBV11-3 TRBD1 TGTGCCAGCATCTCCAGGGGGCGAGGAAACACCATATATTTT CASISRGRGNTIYF
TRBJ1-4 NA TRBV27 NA TGTGCCAGCAGTTTTCACAGGGCCGAAAAACTGTTTTTT CASSFHRAEKLFF
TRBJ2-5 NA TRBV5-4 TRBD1 TGTGCCAGCAGTTCTGACAGGGGTGGAGAGACCCAGTACTTC CASSSDRGGETQYF
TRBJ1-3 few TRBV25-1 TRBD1 TGTGCCAGCAGTGGACGTCAGGGGGCGGGCGGAAACACCATATATTTT CASSGRQGAGGNTIYF
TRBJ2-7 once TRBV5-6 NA TGTGCCAGCAGCTTTCCTCGGCGACACTCCTACGAGCAGTACTTC CASSFPRRHSYEQYF
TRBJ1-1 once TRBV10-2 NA TGCGCCAGCAGTGAGTATCTAGGCGAAACTGAAGCTTTCTTT CASSEYLGETEAFF
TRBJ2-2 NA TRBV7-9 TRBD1 TGTGCCAGCAGCTACGGACAGGACAACACCGGGGAGCTGTTTTTT CASSYGQDNTGELFF
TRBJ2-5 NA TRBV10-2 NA TGCGCCAGCAGTGAGTTAACAATAGGGGCACAAGAGACCCAGTACTTC CASSELTIGAQETQYF
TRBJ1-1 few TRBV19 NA TGTGCCAGTAGTATAGCAGGTCACGGCACTGAAGCTTTCTTT CASSIAGHGTEAFF
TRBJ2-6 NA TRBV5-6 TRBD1 TGTGCCAGCAGCCTTGGACAGGGGTCTGGGGCCAACGTCCTGACTTTC CASSLGQGSGANVLTF
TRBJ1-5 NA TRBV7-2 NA TGTGCCAGCAGCTTAGTGCCAGGGACTTTCAATCAGCCCCAGCATTTT CASSLVPGTFNQPQHF
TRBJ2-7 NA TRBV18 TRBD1 TGTGCCAGCTCAGCAGAACCGGGACAGGGGAAGCGCGAGCAGTACTTC CASSAEPGQGKREQYF
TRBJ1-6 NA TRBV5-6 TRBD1 TGTGCCAGCCTATCCCGGGACAGGTCACCCCTCCACTTT CASLSRDRSPLHF